The following is a T cell receptor beta chain sequence with its context. These data originate in a study of control samples from healthy donors and cancer patients. Data came from immunoSEQ multiplex PCR; TCRdb stores just in-frame clones and leaves some out. Here the sample spans some 210,000 clones, roughly nine tenths being singletons. The sequence was collected from a man younger than 45 in good health. Sequencing was performed on blood.

Written as DNA, the CDR3 is TGTGCCAGCAGTTTGGGAGGGGGAACTAACTATGGCTACACCTTC. Translated, it gives CASSLGGGTNYGYTF. The rearrangement joins TRBV6-5 to TRBJ1-2, with D possibly matching TRBD1 (6 bases). CDR3 length: 15 amino acids. Deletions cut 4 bases from V and 0 bases from J, with 12 bases between. Per germline, CDR1 MNHEY and CDR2 SVGAGI.